These 17 T cell receptor beta chains share one sample of origin, sequenced in a study of T cells in tumors and immune-related adverse events (dated by TCRdb to the early 2020s). Library generation was performed with the immunoSEQ multiplex PCR assay. The table comes from immuneACCESS by way of TCRdb, which keeps in-frame sequences with V and J called. Part of the clones is missing from these tables; in studies checked, under half for an unresolved V gene and the rest for unknown reasons. The sample table holds around 22,000 clones, of which 80% to 95% were seen once. The leading ten clones occupy roughly 1.3% of the sample. The treatment or condition label of this sample denotes: nivolumab (PD-1 blockade) given before sampling. The sequencing here drew on lymph node tissue, taken from a patient treated with anti-PD-1 therapy. The source is a female donor with metastatic renal cell carcinoma.

The V gene is TRBV19, the J gene TRBJ1-5; D is possibly TRBD1 (6 bases). This CDR3 is 15 amino acids long. Germline V gene data show CDR1 as LNHDA and CDR2 as SQIVND (reference sequence). V lost 2 bases, J lost 7 bases, and 15 bases lay in between. This CDR3 reads CASSIIAGAGQPQHF. The DNA of the CDR3 is TGTGCCAGTAGTATAATCGCAGGGGCTGGGCAGCCCCAGCATTTT.

The CDR3 here is CASSLNQGRGYTF. The CDR3 bases are TGTGCCAGCAGCTTAAACCAGGGCCGGGGCTACACCTTC. The V call is TRBV11-2, the J call TRBJ1-2; TRBD1 is a possible D gene (5 bases). Germline V gene sequence: CDR1 SGHAT, CDR2 FQNNGV. The CDR3 contains 13 residues. The V and J ends lost 2 bases and 8 bases respectively, with 12 bases between them.

The V call is TRBV5-1, the J call TRBJ1-6; no reliable D call. Germline V gene data show CDR1 as SGHRS and CDR2 as YFSETQ. CDR3 length: 13 amino acids. Trimming stripped 6 bases from V and 5 bases from J, with 9 bases between. In DNA, the CDR3 is TGCGCCAGCACGAAAGCCAATAATTCACCCCTCCACTTT. It codes for CASTKANNSPLHF.

The table lists this clone with a count of one. The CDR3 DNA reads TGTGCCATCAGCCGGGACACTGAAGCTTTCTTT. This translates into CAISRDTEAFF. The V call is TRBV10-3, the J call TRBJ1-1; the D is unclear. Trimming removed 6 bases at V and 3 bases at J, with 5 bases between. The germline V gene has CDR1 ENHRY and CDR2 SYGVKD. The CDR3 totals 11 residues.

The V call is TRBV27, the J call TRBJ2-7, with 10 bases identical to TRBD2. V lost 2 bases and J lost 3; bases outside the gene matches: 13. Germline CDR1 and CDR2: MNHEY and SMNVEV (reference sequence). This CDR3 is built from 18 residues. The CDR3 is CASSLEGPLAGAVYEQYF. CDR3 bases: TGTGCCAGCAGTTTAGAAGGGCCTCTAGCGGGGGCGGTCTACGAGCAGTACTTC.

This rearrangement joins TRBV7-2 to TRBJ2-3; 12 bases line up with TRBD2. Germline CDR1 SGHTA, CDR2 FQGNSA. This CDR3 spans 17 amino acids. V shed 1 base and J 1 base; nucleotides not matched to a gene: 3. CDR3 amino acids: CASSLVASGGGTDTQYF. CDR3 coding DNA: TGTGCCAGCAGCTTAGTGGCTAGCGGGGGGGGCACAGATACGCAGTATTTT. Looking up the rest from reference TRBV7-2 and TRBJ2-3 gives the full variable domain: GAGVSQSPSNKVTEKGKDVELRCDPISGHTALYWYRQSLGQGLEFLIYFQGNSAPDKSGLPSDRFSAERTGGSVSTLTIQRTQQEDSAVYLCASSLVASGGGTDTQYFGPGTRLTVL.

This chain joins TRBV7-7 and TRBJ2-3; D might be TRBD1 or TRBD2, each matching 5 bases. Germline V gives CDR1 SSHAT, CDR2 FNYEAQ (reference sequence). The ends were cut back, 5 bases at V and 8 bases at J, with 14 bases in the middle. The CDR3 spans 13 residues. CDR3 amino acids: CASSGDGLGTQYF. DNA of the CDR3: TGTGCCAGCAGCGGGGACGGGCTCGGTACGCAGTATTTT. The complete variable domain, with remaining parts taken from reference TRBV7-7 and TRBJ2-3, reads GAGVSQSPRYKVTKRGQDVTLRCDPISSHATLYWYQQALGQGPEFLTYFNYEAQPDKSGLPSDRFSAERPEGSISTLTIQRTEQRDSAMYRCASSGDGLGTQYFGPGTRLTVL.

The chain joins TRBV5-6 to TRBJ1-1; 9 bases are a match to TRBD1. This CDR3 comprises 17 residues. Germline lookup yields CDR1 SGHDT and CDR2 YYEEEE. The V and J ends lost 4 bases and 5 bases, in that order; junction bases with no gene match: 15. CDR3 in DNA: TGTGCCAGCAGCCGAGACAGGGGGGAATGGGAGTGGACTGAAGCTTTCTTT. Residues: CASSRDRGEWEWTEAFF. Combining the CDR3 with reference TRBV5-6 and TRBJ1-1 gives the whole variable domain DAGVTQSPTHLIKTRGQQVTLRCSPKSGHDTVSWYQQALGQGPQFIFQYYEEEERQRGNFPDRFSGHQFPNYSSELNVNALLLGDSALYLCASSRDRGEWEWTEAFFGQGTRLTVV.

The CDR3 sequence is CASGLVRLYDRDTTEAFF. The CDR3 region has the DNA TGTGCTAGTGGTTTGGTACGCCTCTACGACAGAGATACCACTGAAGCTTTCTTT. V gene TRBV12-5 combines with J gene TRBJ1-1; perhaps TRBD1 as D (5 bases). V lost 0 bases and J lost 4, with 21 bases in between. The CDR3 loop spans 18 amino acids. The germline gives CDR1 LGHNT, CDR2 FRNRAP.

The chain uses TRBV7-2 and TRBJ2-2; D possibly corresponds to TRBD2 (5 bases). This CDR3 comprises 14 residues. Germline values: CDR1 SGHTA, CDR2 FQGNSA. Trimming took 5 bases from V and 4 from J, leaving 11 bases between them. CDR3 loop: CASSNGRGTGELFF. In nucleotides, the CDR3 is TGTGCCAGCAGCAACGGACGGGGCACCGGGGAGCTGTTTTTT.

The rearrangement uses TRBV6-6 and TRBJ2-7; maybe TRBD1 (5 bases). This CDR3 comprises 14 residues. Trimming took 5 bases from V and 2 from J, leaving 13 bases between them. Germline V gives CDR1 MNHNY, CDR2 SVGAGI (reference sequence). The CDR3 here is CASSPSDKTYEQYF. Here the CDR3 DNA reads TGTGCCAGCAGTCCATCGGACAAGACCTACGAGCAGTACTTC.

The chain joins TRBV5-1 to TRBJ2-5, with 9 positions matching TRBD1. Trimming cost V 4 bases and J 5 bases; bases outside gene matches: 15. CDR3 length equals 17 residues. Per the germline V gene, CDR1 is SGHRS and CDR2 is YFSETQ. CDR3 sequence (DNA): TGCGCCAGCAGCAACTCTGGGACAGGGAGGCTTTTGGAGACCCAGTACTTC. This translates into CASSNSGTGRLLETQYF.

The chain employs TRBV27 and TRBJ2-1, with 10 bases aligning to TRBD2. V lost 6 bases and J lost 10; bases outside the gene matches: 12. CDR3 length: 15 residues. The germline CDR1 and CDR2 sequences are MNHEY and SMNVEV (reference sequence). The CDR3 DNA reads TGTGCCAGCAGGGATGCGGCTAGCGGGAGACAAGAGCAGTTCTTC. It encodes CASRDAASGRQEQFF.

The chain recombines TRBV6-5 with TRBJ2-7; D gene uncertain. Germline CDR1 MNHEY, CDR2 SVGAGI. V was pared by 8 bases and J by 7 bases, with 15 bases between. This CDR3 region has 12 residues. The CDR3: CASGGVLGEQYF. In DNA form, the CDR3 reads TGTGCCAGCGGTGGGGTTTTAGGGGAGCAGTACTTC.

As concerns this clone: At one of its ends the junction is not consistent with the germline gene, which may arise from a read error. The chain carries TRBV6-4 and TRBJ2-7, with D perhaps TRBD1 (5 bases). Germline V gene lookup returns CDR1 MRHNA and CDR2 SNTAGT. CDR3 length equals 13 residues. CDR3 in amino acids: CASSGGFSCEQYF. CDR3 DNA: TGTGCCAGCAGTGGGGGCTTCTCCTGCGAGCAGTACTTC.

The chain recombines TRBV11-2 with TRBJ2-1; no reliable D call. Germline lookup yields CDR1 SGHAT and CDR2 FQNNGV. The CDR3 runs 13 residues. V was clipped by 3 bases and J by 14 bases, with 17 bases between them. CDR3 nucleotides: TGTGCCAGCAGCTTTTCTTCGAGTGGGAAGAAGTTCTTC. Translated, it gives CASSFSSSGKKFF.

The chain has TRBV28 and TRBJ1-2; possibly TRBD1 for D (6 bases). CDR1 and CDR2 from the germline V gene are MDHEN and SYDVKM. The CDR3 runs 14 residues. Trimming cost V 3 bases and J 2 bases, with 10 bases left between them. CDR3 region: CASSFGGHNYGYTF. In DNA, the CDR3 is TGTGCCAGCAGTTTTGGGGGCCACAACTATGGCTACACCTTC.